This T cell receptor (beta chain) was recorded in a study of blood T cells in healthy people across ages. Per sample, at least 6 micrograms of total RNA were extracted. Trimming took off 5 bases at V and 7 bases at J, with 23 bases between the two ends. There are 17 residues in the CDR3. Per germline, CDR1 MDHEN and CDR2 SYDVKM. Using a J-beta primer mix together with a sample-barcoded 5' primer, a second PCR was run for about 7 to 12 cycles. All samples gave at least 2.5 million CDR3-containing paired-end reads. From the 5' RACE reads, TCRdb called clonotypes with MiXCR, one entry per CDR3 protein. In the table there are some 760,000 distinct CDR3 sequences, 25% of which are singletons. This clonotype has more than one count but fewer than ten. The data also belong to a second study, concerning T cells of mothers and their children. As reported in that work: With the M1S primer of the second PCR, sample barcodes and 2-4 random nucleotides were added. Biologically related mothers and children overlapped slightly more than unrelated pairs, a non-significant difference.

The clonotype comes from a boy younger than 18 in good health. Input material: blood. This chain links TRBV28 with TRBJ2-2; TRBD2 might be the D (5 bases). CDR3 bases: TGTGCCAGCAGTCTCCTCGCCGGGGATATACTTGGCGGGGAGCTGTTTTTT. As protein: CASSLLAGDILGGELFF.